This TCR beta chain was found in a study of blood T cell repertoires in COVID-19 (dated by TCRdb to 2020 to 2022). In terms of the full investigation: The collaborator samples originated in the United States, Italy and Spain and spanned the acute and convalescent phases of COVID-19. The prospective study material was composed of cDNA or gDNA derived from T cells, B-cell-depleted T cells, or PBMCs. Subjects who had been exposed to COVID-19, were actively infected with it, or had recovered from it provided the deeply sampled blood TCRbeta repertoires that made up the dataset. The repertoires were made available in a free public database intended to serve as a resource for research on the immune response to SARS-CoV-2. The samples were drawn from the first 160 participants of the ongoing ImmuneRACE study and from 950 to 1,500 subjects provided by 6 global collaborators. A de-identified subject ID, COVID-19 status, age in years and sex were almost always included in the sample metadata. HLA class I and class II types, where available, came from metadata supplied by the sample provider rather than from assay-based typing. The paper's findings and limits, for the study overall: Clinical and demographic metadata were provided uncurated, with the amount varying by source and participant.

The CDR1 and CDR2 encoded by the germline V gene (reference sequence) are LNHDA and SQIVND. Compared with germline, V lacks 3 bases and J lacks 4 bases; bases without a gene match: 11. Including the terminal cysteine and phenylalanine, the CDR3 comprises 16 residues. CDR3 DNA is the only sequence kept; it has 48 bases, read in frame from the first base. Collaborating institutions collected whole blood in K2EDTA tubes following their own protocols. For TCRbeta analysis, collaborators shipped samples in one of three forms: frozen whole blood, isolated PBMCs, or DNA extracted from either of those sample types. TCRbeta CDR3 regions were amplified from genomic DNA using the immunoSEQ Assay, a bias-controlled multiplex PCR. The source study handled its data this way. The number of nucleated cells in each sample was estimated by amplification of reference gene primers within the assay. Sequence reads were collapsed and filtered to measure the absolute abundance of every unique TCRbeta CDR3 rearrangement. For each sample, productive Simpson clonality was calculated as the square root of Simpson's diversity index across productive rearrangements. The clones in this table, taken by TCRdb from immuneACCESS, are in-frame only. Not every clone is retained; where verified, under half of the shortfall comes from an unresolved V gene, and the cause of the rest is unknown. V and J calls and clone size come straight from that table; D and trimming were deduced from the DNA. The sample table records under 30,000 clones; nearly 90% of these occur just once. The top ten hold 9% to 9.5% of the sample.

This clone occurred a few times. Which antigen it targets is not known. No qualities accompany the bases; no much larger clone lies one base away. The origin of this receptor is a human donor in a cohort sampled during active COVID-19. The chain joins TRBV19 to TRBJ1-2, with 7 central nucleotides matching TRBD1. Sample: peripheral blood. In nucleotide form, the sequence is TGTGCCAGTAGTATTTATCTTACAGGGGATATCTATGGCTACACCTTC. This codes for CASSIYLTGDIYGYTF.